This T cell receptor beta chain was retrieved from a study of blood T cells in healthy people across ages. In regard to this clonotype: This likely comes from a read error, as the CDR3 has no conserved phenylalanine or tryptophan at its end.

PCR was performed a second time for about 6 to 12 cycles using a sample-barcoded 5' primer and a J-beta primer mix. TCRdb processed the 5' RACE reads anew with MiXCR; each CDR3 protein has one entry. The sample yields 600,000 to 900,000 distinct CDR3 sequences, under 30% seen once. CDR1 is DFQATT and CDR2 is SNEGSKA in the germline V gene (reference sequence). Trimming at V came to 4 bases and at J to 3 bases, leaving 4 bases not matched to a gene. The CDR3 length is 13 residues. The sample also formed part of further work on T cells of mothers and their children.

The chain is built from TRBV20-1 and TRBJ2-7; TRBD1 matches at 9 bases. This TCR came from a boy aged 5-17 years in good health. Sequenced: blood. The CDR3 protein is CSATDRGLYEQYL. CDR3 nucleotides: TGCAGTGCTACGGACAGGGGTCTCTACGAGCAGTACCTC.